This TCR beta chain was sequenced in a study of T cell changes during pregnancy in multiple sclerosis. This clone was seen just once. The CDR3 has 14 amino acids. V dropped 0 bases and J dropped 4 bases, with 8 bases sitting between them. Germline CDR1 is SNHLY and CDR2 is FYNNEI. Sequencing used immunoSEQ multiplex PCR; TCRdb keeps in-frame clones, though not all of them. Among 60,000 to 90,000 clones listed, just over 90% were seen once. Sample: peripheral blood, taken after pregnancy. The receptor was derived from a female donor in good health, enrolled as a control in a pregnancy study. The rearrangement uses TRBV2 and TRBJ2-3, with no clear D. The CDR3 coding sequence is TGTGCCAGCAGTGAAGCGCTGGCGGCAGATACGCAGTATTTT. Protein: CASSEALAADTQYF. Full variable domain (remainder filled in from reference TRBV2 and TRBJ2-3): EPEVTQTPSHQVTQMGQEVILRCVPISNHLYFYWYRQILGQKVEFLVSFYNNEISEKSEIFDDQFSVERPDGSNFTLKIRSTKLEDSAMYFCASSEALAADTQYFGPGTRLTVL.